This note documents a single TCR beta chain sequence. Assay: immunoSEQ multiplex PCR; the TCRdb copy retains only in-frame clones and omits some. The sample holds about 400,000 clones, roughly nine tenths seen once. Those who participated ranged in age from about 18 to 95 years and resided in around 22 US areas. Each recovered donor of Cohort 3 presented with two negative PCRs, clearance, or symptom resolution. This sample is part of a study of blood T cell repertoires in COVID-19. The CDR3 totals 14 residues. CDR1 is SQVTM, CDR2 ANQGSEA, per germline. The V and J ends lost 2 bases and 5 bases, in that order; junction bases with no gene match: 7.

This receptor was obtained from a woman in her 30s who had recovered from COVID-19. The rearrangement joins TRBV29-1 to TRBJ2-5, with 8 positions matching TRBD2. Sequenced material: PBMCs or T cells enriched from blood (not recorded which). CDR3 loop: CSVESSGRVETQYF. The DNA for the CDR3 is TGCAGCGTTGAATCGAGCGGGAGAGTGGAGACCCAGTACTTC.